This TCR beta chain was documented in a study of T cells in narcolepsy (dated by TCRdb to the late 2010s). Some background on the complete study: Healthy control donors were enrolled in the study alongside patients who had narcolepsy type 1 or type 2 (NT1, NT2). To look for autoreactive T cells in narcolepsy patients that target self-antigens of hypocretin neurons (hypocretin, TRIB2), the study used TCR Vbeta sequencing to follow clonotypes in blood and CSF. Points the paper makes about the study in general: Autoreactive clonotypes were reported to be detected serially in the blood of the same patients and of different patients, but not in the blood of healthy controls. Numbers of sequenced blood memory CD4+ clonotypes were comparable, with averages of 38,000 to 40,000 in patients and approximately 33,000 in controls. Certain blood memory CD4+ repertoires from patients and controls had no sequences that matched autoreactive T cell clones. Plots that compared CSF and blood CD4+ T cell clonotypes from the same patient highlighted HCRT-specific and TRIB2-specific autoreactive clonotypes.

The method behind the library was the immunoSEQ multiplex PCR assay. TCRdb carries this immuneACCESS record with in-frame sequences only. Its versions omit some clonotypes, under half of them owing to an unresolved V gene in the studies checked, with the rest unexplained. In this sample the table shows about 25,000 clones, roughly 86% of which occur a single time. The top ten clonotypes cover approximately 1.3% of the sample. About this clone itself: Its antigen is unknown. No base quality information exists; no much larger clone differs at one position.

V sheds 0 bases and J sheds 2 bases, leaving 6 bases between their ends. The germline V gene (reference sequence) yields SGHNT for CDR1 and YYREEE for CDR2. The CDR3 spans 14 residues, from the cysteine through the phenylalanine. CDR3 DNA is the only sequence kept; it has 42 bases, read in frame from the first base. For TCR Vbeta sequencing, memory CD4+ T cells were sorted ex vivo from the peripheral blood of narcolepsy patients and healthy controls. The rearranged chain carries TRBV5-4 and TRBJ2-1; no D gene call is confident. The specimen sequenced was CD45RA- memory CD4+ T cells from PBMCs. The cell subset or site label, as the study defines it: memory T cells sorted ex vivo from peripheral blood. This TCR was recovered from a human donor with narcolepsy. The nucleotide sequence is given as TGTGCCAGCAGCTTGGAATCAACCTACAATGAGCAGTTCTTC. Its coded protein is CASSLESTYNEQFF. With the portions outside the CDR3 filled from the reference TRBV5-4 and TRBJ2-1 genes, the complete variable region becomes ETGVTQSPTHLIKTRGQQVTLRCSSQSGHNTVSWYQQALGQGPQFIFQYYREEENGRGNFPPRFSGLQFPNYSSELNVNALELDDSALYLCASSLESTYNEQFFGPGTRLTVL.